Sequencing of this TCR beta chain was carried out in a study of blood T cell repertoires in COVID-19. Sequenced by immunoSEQ multiplex PCR; TCRdb stores in-frame clones only, minus some. The sample contains 100,000 or so clones, about four fifths of which appear only once. This receptor was obtained from a man at least 80 years old with acute or convalescent COVID-19. What was sequenced was peripheral blood.

CDR3 loop: CASSRRDRGWTGELFF. The CDR3 region has the DNA TGTGCCAGCTCACGAAGGGACAGGGGTTGGACCGGGGAGCTGTTTTTT. This chain joins TRBV18 and TRBJ2-2; TRBD1 matches 10 bases. The CDR3 has 16 amino acids. Germline V gives CDR1 KGHSH, CDR2 LQKENI. With V trimmed by 4 bases and J by 5 bases, 7 bases remained unmatched.